The next 15 T cell receptor beta chains were all read from a single sample in a study of control samples from healthy donors and cancer patients. Produced via immunoSEQ multiplex PCR; TCRdb's table is partial and in-frame only. Among some 70,000 clones listed, 84% were seen once. The sequencing sample was made of PBMCs. These receptors all stem from a woman aged 45-65 years with lung cancer.

The chain joins TRBV2 to TRBJ2-7; 11 positions agree with TRBD1. The V gene end was trimmed by 7 bases and the J gene end by 3 bases; junction bases not matched to a gene: 8. Germline V gene sequence: CDR1 SNHLY, CDR2 FYNNEI. CDR3 length: 15 residues. The CDR3 region has the DNA TGTGCCAGCAAAACGGGACAGGGGGAATACTACGAGCAGTACTTC. This codes for CASKTGQGEYYEQYF.

The chain couples TRBV27 to TRBJ1-1; D is possibly TRBD1 (5 bases). The germline V gene has CDR1 MNHEY and CDR2 SMNVEV (reference sequence). Trimming removed 1 base from V and 4 bases from J, with 13 bases in between. The CDR3 totals 15 residues. The CDR3 nucleotides are TGTGCCAGCAGTTTATGGGCCAGGGTGGCCACTGAAGCTTTCTTT. This codes for CASSLWARVATEAFF.

This chain links TRBV6-5 with TRBJ2-3; 8 nucleotides line up with TRBD1. CDR1 and CDR2 (germline): MNHEY, SVGAGI. This CDR3 has 12 residues. Germline trimming cut 5 bases from V and 9 bases from J; bases unmatched to any gene: 4. In DNA, the CDR3 is TGTGCCAGCAGTACTCCAGGGGGCACGCAGTATTTT. Translated: CASSTPGGTQYF.

The chain is built from TRBV20-1 and TRBJ2-2; 8 bases fit TRBD1. The germline V gene has CDR1 DFQATT and CDR2 SNEGSKA (reference sequence). The length of the CDR3 is 15 residues. V trimming: 3 bases; J trimming: 4 bases; junction bases outside the gene matches: 7. In nucleotides, the CDR3 is TGCAGTGCTAGTCAGCAGGGGGCGAGCACCGGGGAGCTGTTTTTT. Encoded protein: CSASQQGASTGELFF.

This clone was seen only a few times. This chain's CDR3 is CASSLDALSYNEQFF. CDR3 nucleotides: TGTGCCAGCAGCTTAGATGCCCTCTCCTACAATGAGCAGTTCTTC. The chain recombines TRBV7-9 with TRBJ2-1; D is unresolved. V lost 1 base and J 0 bases, leaving 7 bases between the germline ends. Germline assignment: CDR1 SEHNR and CDR2 FQNEAQ (reference sequence). CDR3 length equals 15 residues.

The CDR3 DNA is TGTGCTAGTGGTTTGGTAAGGTTTACTAGCGGGGGGGGCAATGAGCAGTTCTTC. Its protein is CASGLVRFTSGGGNEQFF. The chain uses TRBV12-5 and TRBJ2-1, with 13 bases that match TRBD2. V lost 0 bases to trimming and J lost 6 bases; unmatched junction nucleotides: 8. The CDR3 is made up of 18 amino acids. Germline assignment: CDR1 LGHNT and CDR2 FRNRAP. Looking up the rest from reference TRBV12-5 and TRBJ2-1 gives the full variable domain: DARVTQTPRHKVTEMGQEVTMRCQPILGHNTVFWYRQTMMQGLELLAYFRNRAPLDDSGMPKDRFSAEMPDATLATLKIQPSEPRDSAVYFCASGLVRFTSGGGNEQFFGPGTRLTVL.

The chain couples TRBV9 to TRBJ1-1; 7 positions match TRBD1. V was clipped by 0 bases and J by 4 bases; unmatched bases: 12. CDR1 is SGDLS, CDR2 YYNGEE, per germline. The CDR3 sequence is 17 residues long. The CDR3 loop reads CASSVDPPTGVVTEAFF. CDR3 sequence (DNA): TGTGCCAGCAGCGTAGACCCTCCCACAGGGGTCGTCACTGAAGCTTTCTTT.

This sequence joins TRBV4-3 and TRBJ1-2; D is unresolved. Trimming took 0 bases from V and 7 from J, leaving 15 bases between them. The CDR3 is 15 amino acids. The V gene's germline CDR1 is LGHNA and CDR2 YSLEER. The CDR3 spells CASSQDKLRFGGYTF. In nucleotides, the CDR3 is TGCGCCAGCAGCCAAGATAAATTGAGGTTTGGTGGCTACACCTTC.

The chain uses TRBV7-3 and TRBJ2-6; tentatively, D is TRBD2 (5 bases). The CDR3 length is 15 residues. From germline, CDR1 is SGHTA and CDR2 FQGTGA. Trimming pared 4 bases from V and 2 bases from J, leaving 9 bases between. The CDR3 DNA is TGTGCCAGCAGCTCCGGGATCCCTGGGGCCAACGTCCTGACTTTC. Its translation: CASSSGIPGANVLTF.

The chain links TRBV6-6 to TRBJ2-2, with D possibly being TRBD1 (5 bases). The CDR3 totals 14 residues. The germline V gene encodes CDR1 MNHNY and CDR2 SVGAGI (reference sequence). V was trimmed by 11 bases and J by 5 bases, leaving 18 bases between them. CDR3 DNA: TGTGCCCATAAAGGGGCGGTCTCGACCGGGGAGCTGTTTTTT. It is translated as CAHKGAVSTGELFF.

This clone was detected once. The chain joins TRBV4-2 to TRBJ1-1, with TRBD1 matching 9 bases. V lost 3 bases, J lost 6 bases, and 8 bases stayed unmatched. Germline V CDR1 and CDR2: LGHNA, YNFKEQ. The CDR3 loop spans 15 amino acids. The CDR3 loop is CASSHPWTGAAEAFF. The CDR3, as DNA: TGTGCCAGCAGCCACCCTTGGACAGGGGCGGCTGAAGCTTTCTTT.

This chain connects TRBV5-1 to TRBJ1-2; D unclear. Germline CDR1 and CDR2: SGHRS and YFSETQ. Trimming shortened V by 0 bases and J by 2 bases, and 5 bases separated the two germline ends. The CDR3 is 13 residues long. The CDR3 nucleotides read TGCGCCAGCAGCTTGGGATCGAACTATGGCTACACCTTC. It codes for CASSLGSNYGYTF.

V is TRBV3-1 (or the pseudogene TRBV3-2) and J is TRBJ1-2, with D hard to call. V was clipped by 1 base and J by 4 bases, with 13 bases between them. The CDR3 runs to 15 residues. Per the germline V gene, CDR1 is LGHDT and CDR2 is YNNKEL (reference sequence). The CDR3 loop is CASSQALGPSYGYTF. DNA of the CDR3: TGTGCCAGCAGCCAAGCTCTGGGTCCAAGCTATGGCTACACCTTC.

The chain recombines TRBV6-2 or TRBV6-3 with TRBJ2-4; D might be TRBD1 (5 bases). CDR1 MNHEY and CDR2 SVGEGT come from the germline V gene. The CDR3 is made up of 12 amino acids. Trimming shortened V by 4 bases and J by 6 bases, and 7 bases separated the two germline ends. This chain's CDR3 is CASSLQGNIQYF. CDR3 DNA: TGTGCCAGCAGTTTGCAGGGAAACATTCAGTACTTC.

The gene calls are TRBV5-6 and TRBJ2-3; D may be TRBD2 (6 bases). Germline loops: CDR1 SGHDT, CDR2 YYEEEE. V was clipped by 4 bases and J by 4 bases, with 13 bases between them. The CDR3 covers 14 residues. CDR3 coding DNA: TGTGCCAGCAGCCCGGGCGGGGTAGCAGATACGCAGTATTTT. Amino acid sequence: CASSPGGVADTQYF.